The clone carrying this T cell receptor beta chain was recorded a few times. Its target is not known. TCRdb keeps only in-frame clones here, not all; method: immunoSEQ multiplex PCR. The sample holds about 180,000 clones, 88% seen once. This record belongs to a study of T cell responses to AZD1222 COVID-19 vaccine. Study-wide findings and caveats: There were mostly white British donors and more females than males, and clonal diversity was possibly underestimated.

The CDR3 loop spans 14 amino acids. Trimming removed 0 bases at V and 1 base at J, with 6 bases between. CDR1 and CDR2 (germline): MNHEY, SVGAGI. Sequencing was performed on peripheral blood, taken 28 days after the second AZD1222 dose. The TCR was taken from an adult who received the AZD1222 COVID-19 vaccine. The J gene is TRBJ1-1, the V gene TRBV6-5, with no clear D. CDR3 loop: CASSYSTANTEAFF. The CDR3 nucleotides read TGTGCCAGCAGTTACTCCACAGCGAACACTGAAGCTTTCTTT.